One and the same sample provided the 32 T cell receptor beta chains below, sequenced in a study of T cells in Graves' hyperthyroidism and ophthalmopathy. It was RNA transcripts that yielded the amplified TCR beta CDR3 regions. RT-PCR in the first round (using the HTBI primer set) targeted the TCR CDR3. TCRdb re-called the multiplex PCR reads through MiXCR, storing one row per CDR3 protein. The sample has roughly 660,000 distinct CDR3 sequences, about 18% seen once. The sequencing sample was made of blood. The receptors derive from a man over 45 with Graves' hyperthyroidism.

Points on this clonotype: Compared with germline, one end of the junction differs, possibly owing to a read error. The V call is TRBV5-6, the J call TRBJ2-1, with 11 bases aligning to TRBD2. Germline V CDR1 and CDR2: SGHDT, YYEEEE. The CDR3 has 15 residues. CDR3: CASSTTSGRGNEQSF. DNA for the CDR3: TGTGCCAGCAGCACCACTAGCGGGAGAGGGAATGAGCAGTCCTTC.

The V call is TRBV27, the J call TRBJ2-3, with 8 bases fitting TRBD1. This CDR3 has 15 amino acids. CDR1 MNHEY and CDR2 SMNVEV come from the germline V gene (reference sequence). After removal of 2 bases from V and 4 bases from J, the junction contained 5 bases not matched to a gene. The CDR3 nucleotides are TGTGCCAGCAGTTTAGGGACAGGTGGATCAGATACGCAGTATTTT. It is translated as CASSLGTGGSDTQYF.

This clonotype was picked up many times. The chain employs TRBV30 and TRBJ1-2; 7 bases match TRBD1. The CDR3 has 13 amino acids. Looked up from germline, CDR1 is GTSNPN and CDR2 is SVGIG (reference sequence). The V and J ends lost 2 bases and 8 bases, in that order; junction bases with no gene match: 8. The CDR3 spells CAWSWGTERGYTF. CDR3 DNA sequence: TGTGCCTGGAGTTGGGGGACAGAAAGAGGCTACACCTTC. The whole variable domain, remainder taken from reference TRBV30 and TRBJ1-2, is SQTIHQWPATLVQPVGSPLSLECTVEGTSNPNLYWYRQAAGRGLQLLFYSVGIGQISSEVPQNLSASRPQDRQFILSSKKLLLSDSGFYLCAWSWGTERGYTFGSGTRLTVV.

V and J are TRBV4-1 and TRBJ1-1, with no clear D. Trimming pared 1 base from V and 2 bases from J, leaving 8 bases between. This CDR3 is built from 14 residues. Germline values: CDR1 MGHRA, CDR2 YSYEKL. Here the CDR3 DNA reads TGCGCCAGCAGCCAAGCGGGGTTCAACACTGAAGCTTTCTTT. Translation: CASSQAGFNTEAFF.

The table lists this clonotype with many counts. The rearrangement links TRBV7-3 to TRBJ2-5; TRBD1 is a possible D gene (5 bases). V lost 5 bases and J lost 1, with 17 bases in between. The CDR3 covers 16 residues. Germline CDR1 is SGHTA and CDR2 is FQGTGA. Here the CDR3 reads CASSDKPQGSQETQYF. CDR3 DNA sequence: TGTGCCAGCAGCGATAAGCCTCAGGGATCCCAAGAGACCCAGTACTTC.

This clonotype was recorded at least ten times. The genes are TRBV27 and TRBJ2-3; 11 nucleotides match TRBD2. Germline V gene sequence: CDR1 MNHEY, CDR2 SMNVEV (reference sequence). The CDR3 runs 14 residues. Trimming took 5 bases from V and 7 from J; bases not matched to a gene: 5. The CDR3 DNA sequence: TGTGCCAGCAGTCGTACTAGCGGGAGCTATACGCAGTATTTT. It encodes CASSRTSGSYTQYF.

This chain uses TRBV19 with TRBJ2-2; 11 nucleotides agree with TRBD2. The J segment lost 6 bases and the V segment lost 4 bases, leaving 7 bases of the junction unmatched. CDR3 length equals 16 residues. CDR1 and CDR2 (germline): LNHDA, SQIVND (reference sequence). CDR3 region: CASSTGLAGLPGELFF. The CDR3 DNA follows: TGTGCCAGTAGTACTGGACTAGCGGGTCTCCCCGGGGAGCTGTTTTTT.

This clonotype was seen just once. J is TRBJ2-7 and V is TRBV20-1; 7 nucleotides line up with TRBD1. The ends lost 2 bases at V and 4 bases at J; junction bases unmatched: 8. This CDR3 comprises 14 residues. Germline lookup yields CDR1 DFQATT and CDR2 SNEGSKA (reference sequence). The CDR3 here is CSARTGESPYEQYF. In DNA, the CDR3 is TGCAGTGCTAGAACAGGGGAATCGCCTTACGAGCAGTACTTC.

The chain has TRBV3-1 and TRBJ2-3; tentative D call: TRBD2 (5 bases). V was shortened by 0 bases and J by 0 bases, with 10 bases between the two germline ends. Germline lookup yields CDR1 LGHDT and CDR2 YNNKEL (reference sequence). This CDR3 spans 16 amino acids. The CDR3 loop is CASSQDLGESTDTQYF. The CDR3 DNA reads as TGTGCCAGCAGCCAAGATCTCGGGGAGAGCACAGATACGCAGTATTTT.

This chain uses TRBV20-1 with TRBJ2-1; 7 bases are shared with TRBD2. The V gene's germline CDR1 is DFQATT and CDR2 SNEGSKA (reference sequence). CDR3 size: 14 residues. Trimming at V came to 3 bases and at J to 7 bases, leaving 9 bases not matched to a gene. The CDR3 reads CSARYGRPTNEQFF. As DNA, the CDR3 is TGCAGTGCTAGGTACGGGAGGCCCACTAATGAGCAGTTCTTC.

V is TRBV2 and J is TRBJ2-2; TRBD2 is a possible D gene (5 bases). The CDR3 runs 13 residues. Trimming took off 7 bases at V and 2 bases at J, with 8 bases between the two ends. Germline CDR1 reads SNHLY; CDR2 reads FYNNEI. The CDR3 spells CASNRTNTGELFF. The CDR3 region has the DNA TGTGCCAGCAATAGGACTAACACCGGGGAGCTGTTTTTT.

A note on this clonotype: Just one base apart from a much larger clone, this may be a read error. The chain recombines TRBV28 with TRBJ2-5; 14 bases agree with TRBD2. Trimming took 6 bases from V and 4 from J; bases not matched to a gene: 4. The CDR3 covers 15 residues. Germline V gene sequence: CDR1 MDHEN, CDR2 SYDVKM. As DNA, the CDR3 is TGTGCCAGCAGGGCCGGGACTAGCGGGAGAGAGACCCAGTACTTC. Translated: CASRAGTSGRETQYF.

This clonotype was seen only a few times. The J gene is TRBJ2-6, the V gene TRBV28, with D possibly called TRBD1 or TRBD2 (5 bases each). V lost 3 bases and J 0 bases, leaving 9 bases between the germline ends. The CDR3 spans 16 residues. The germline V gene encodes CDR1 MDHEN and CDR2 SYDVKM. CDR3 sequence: CASSFKGTSGANVLTF. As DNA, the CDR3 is TGTGCCAGCAGTTTCAAGGGGACCTCTGGGGCCAACGTCCTGACTTTC.

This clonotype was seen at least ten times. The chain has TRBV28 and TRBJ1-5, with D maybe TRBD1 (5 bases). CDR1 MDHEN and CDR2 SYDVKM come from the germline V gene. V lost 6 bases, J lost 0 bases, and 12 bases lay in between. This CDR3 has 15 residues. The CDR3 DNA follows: TGTGCCAGCAGGTCACAGGAGATTAGCAATCAGCCCCAGCATTTT. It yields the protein CASRSQEISNQPQHF. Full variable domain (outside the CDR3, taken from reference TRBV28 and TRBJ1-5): DVKVTQSSRYLVKRTGEKVFLECVQDMDHENMFWYRQDPGLGLRLIYFSYDVKMKEKGDIPEGYSVSREKKERFSLILESASTNQTSMYLCASRSQEISNQPQHFGDGTRLSIL.

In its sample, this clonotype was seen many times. CDR3 amino acids: CSVGISSTDTQYF. CDR3 DNA: TGCAGCGTTGGAATTTCTAGCACAGATACGCAGTATTTT. The chain combines TRBV29-1 with TRBJ2-3; D gene unclear. V lost 4 bases, J lost 0 bases, and 8 bases lay in between. In germline, CDR1 is SQVTM, CDR2 ANQGSEA. This CDR3 contains 13 residues.

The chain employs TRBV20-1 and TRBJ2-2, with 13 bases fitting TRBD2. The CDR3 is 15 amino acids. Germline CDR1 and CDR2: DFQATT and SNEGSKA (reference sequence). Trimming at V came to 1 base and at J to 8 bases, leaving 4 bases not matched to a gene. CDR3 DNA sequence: TGCAGTGCTAGAGGACTAGCGGGAGGAGGAGGGGAGCTGTTTTTT. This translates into CSARGLAGGGGELFF.

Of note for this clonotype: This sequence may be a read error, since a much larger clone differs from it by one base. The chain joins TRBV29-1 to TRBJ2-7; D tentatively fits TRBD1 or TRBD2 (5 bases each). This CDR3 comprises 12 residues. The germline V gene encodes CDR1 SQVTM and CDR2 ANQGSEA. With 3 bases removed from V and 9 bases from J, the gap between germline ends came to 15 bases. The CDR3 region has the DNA TGCAGCGTTGACAGGGTCCCCCGGGGGCAGTACTTC. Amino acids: CSVDRVPRGQYF.

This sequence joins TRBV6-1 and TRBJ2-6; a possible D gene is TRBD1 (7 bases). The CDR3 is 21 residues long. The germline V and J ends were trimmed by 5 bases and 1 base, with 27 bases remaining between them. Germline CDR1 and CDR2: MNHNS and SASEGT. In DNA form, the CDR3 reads TGTGCCAGCAGTTTTAATCCGAGACAGGGAGGTAGGAGGTCTGGGGCCAACGTCCTGACTTTC. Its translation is CASSFNPRQGGRRSGANVLTF.

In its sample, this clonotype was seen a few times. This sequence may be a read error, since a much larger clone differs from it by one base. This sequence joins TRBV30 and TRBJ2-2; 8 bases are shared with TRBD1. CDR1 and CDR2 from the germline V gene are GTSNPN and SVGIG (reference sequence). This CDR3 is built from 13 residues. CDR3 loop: CAWSVRGPGELLF. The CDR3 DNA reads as TGTGCCTGGAGTGTCAGGGGGCCAGGGGAGCTGCTTTTT.

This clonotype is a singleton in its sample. The DNA for the CDR3 is TGTGCCAGCAGTTTAAGGAGCGGAGGCTACAATGAGCAGTTCTTC. Translated: CASSLRSGGYNEQFF. The chain carries TRBV12-3 or TRBV12-4 and TRBJ2-1; D is perhaps TRBD2 (5 bases). The V end lost 2 bases, the J end lost 3 bases, and 11 bases lay between the germline ends. This CDR3 has 15 amino acids.

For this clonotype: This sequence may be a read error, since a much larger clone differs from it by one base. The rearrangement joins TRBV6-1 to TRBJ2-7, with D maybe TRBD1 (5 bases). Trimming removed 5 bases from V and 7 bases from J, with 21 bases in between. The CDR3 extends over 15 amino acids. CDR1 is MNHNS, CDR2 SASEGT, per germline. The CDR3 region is CASSIQGQGVVEQYV. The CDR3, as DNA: TGTGCCAGCAGTATTCAAGGGCAGGGCGTGGTTGAGCAGTACGTC.

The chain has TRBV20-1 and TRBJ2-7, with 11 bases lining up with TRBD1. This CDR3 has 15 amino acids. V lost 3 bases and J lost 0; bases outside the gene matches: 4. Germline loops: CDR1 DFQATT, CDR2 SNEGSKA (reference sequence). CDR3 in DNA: TGCAGTGCTAGGCCCGGGACAGGGGGCTCCTACGAGCAGTACTTC. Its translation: CSARPGTGGSYEQYF.

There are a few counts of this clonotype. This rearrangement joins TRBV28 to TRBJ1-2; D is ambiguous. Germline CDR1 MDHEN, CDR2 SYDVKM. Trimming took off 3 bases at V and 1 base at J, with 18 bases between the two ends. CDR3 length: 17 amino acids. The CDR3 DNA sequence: TGTGCCAGCAGTTTCACAGCTCGGAGTATTCTTAACTATGGCTACACCTTC. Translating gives CASSFTARSILNYGYTF.

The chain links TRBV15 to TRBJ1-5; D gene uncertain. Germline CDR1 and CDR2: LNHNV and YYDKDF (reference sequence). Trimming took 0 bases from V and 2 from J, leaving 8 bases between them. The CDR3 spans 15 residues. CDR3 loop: CATSRENRRNQPQHF. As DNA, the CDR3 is TGTGCCACCAGCAGAGAAAACCGGCGCAATCAGCCCCAGCATTTT.

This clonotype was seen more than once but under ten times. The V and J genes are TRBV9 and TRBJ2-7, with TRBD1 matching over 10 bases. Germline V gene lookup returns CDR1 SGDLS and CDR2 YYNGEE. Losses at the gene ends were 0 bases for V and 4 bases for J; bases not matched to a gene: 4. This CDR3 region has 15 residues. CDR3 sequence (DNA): TGTGCCAGCAGCGTAGGGACAGGGGGGACATACGAGCAGTACTTC. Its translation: CASSVGTGGTYEQYF.

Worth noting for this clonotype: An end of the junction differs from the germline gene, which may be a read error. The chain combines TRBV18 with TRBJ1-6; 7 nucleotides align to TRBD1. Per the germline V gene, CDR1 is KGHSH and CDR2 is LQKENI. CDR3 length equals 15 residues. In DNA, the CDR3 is TGTGCCAGCTCACCATCAGCCTCAGGGGGTTCACCCCTCCAATTT. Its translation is CASSPSASGGSPLQF.

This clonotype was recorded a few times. CDR3 amino acids: CASGPSRVGWGNQPQHF. CDR3 nucleotide sequence: TGTGCCAGTGGGCCCAGCAGGGTCGGGTGGGGCAATCAGCCCCAGCATTTT. The V gene is TRBV27, the J gene TRBJ1-5; D perhaps matches TRBD1 (5 bases). Germline lookup yields CDR1 MNHEY and CDR2 SMNVEV (reference sequence). This CDR3 region has 17 residues. The germline V and J ends were trimmed by 9 bases and 2 bases, with 23 bases remaining between them.

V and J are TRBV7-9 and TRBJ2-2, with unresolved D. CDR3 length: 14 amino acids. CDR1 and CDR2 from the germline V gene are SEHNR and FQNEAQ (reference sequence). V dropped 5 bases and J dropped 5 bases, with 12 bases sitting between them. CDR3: CASSPPGLTGELFF. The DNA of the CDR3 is TGTGCCAGCAGCCCGCCGGGTTTGACCGGGGAGCTGTTTTTT.

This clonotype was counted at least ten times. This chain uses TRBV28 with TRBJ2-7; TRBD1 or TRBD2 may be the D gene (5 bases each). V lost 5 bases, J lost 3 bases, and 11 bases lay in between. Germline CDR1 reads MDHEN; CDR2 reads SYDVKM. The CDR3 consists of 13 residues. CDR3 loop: CASSVGPGYEQYF. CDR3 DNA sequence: TGTGCCAGCAGTGTGGGACCGGGCTACGAGCAGTACTTC.

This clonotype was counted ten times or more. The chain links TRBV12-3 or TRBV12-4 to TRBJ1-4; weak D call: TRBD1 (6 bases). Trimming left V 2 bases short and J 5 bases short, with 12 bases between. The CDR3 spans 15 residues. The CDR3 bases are TGTGCCAGCAGTTTAAGTGGACAGCTGAATGAAAAACTGTTTTTT. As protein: CASSLSGQLNEKLFF.

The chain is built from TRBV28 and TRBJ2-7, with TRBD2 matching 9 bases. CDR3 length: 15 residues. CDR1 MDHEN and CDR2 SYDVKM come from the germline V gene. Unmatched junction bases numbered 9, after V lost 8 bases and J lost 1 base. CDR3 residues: CASGSPTSGSYEQYF. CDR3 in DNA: TGTGCCAGCGGTTCCCCGACTAGCGGATCCTACGAGCAGTACTTC.

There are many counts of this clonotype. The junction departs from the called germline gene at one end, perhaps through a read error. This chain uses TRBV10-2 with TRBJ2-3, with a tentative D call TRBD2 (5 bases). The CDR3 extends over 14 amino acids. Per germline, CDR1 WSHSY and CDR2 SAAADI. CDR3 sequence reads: CASSRSGSTDTQYF. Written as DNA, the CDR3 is TGTGCCAGCAGTAGATCGGGAAGTACAGATACGCAGTATTTT.